Sequencing of this T cell receptor beta chain was carried out in a study of PD-L1 blockade in urothelial cancer. About the study: Prior chemotherapy regimens per patient numbered 0 to 3. Samples came from 3 weeks, at the second dose, and 6 weeks into treatment. Overall study results and limits: By 3 weeks, tumor-associated blood clones had expanded more in durable-benefit patients.

Sample time point: peripheral blood 6 weeks after treatment start. The method was immunoSEQ multiplex PCR; TCRdb's version includes in-frame clones alone and lacks a portion of them. Of roughly 32,000 clones listed, roughly nine tenths are singletons. As for this clone: The target antigen is unknown.

The receptor's source is a man older than 75 with urothelial cancer. Sample: PBMCs, taken around atezolizumab (anti-PD-L1) treatment.

The CDR3 region is CASSESGTGSNYGYTF. The CDR3 region has the DNA TGTGCCAGCAGTGAAAGTGGGACAGGTTCTAACTATGGCTACACCTTC. V usage is TRBV25-1 and J usage is TRBJ1-2, with TRBD1 matching 8 bases. Germline lookup yields CDR1 MGHDK and CDR2 SYGVNS. J was trimmed by 0 bases and V by 2 bases; bases with no gene match: 5. This CDR3 is 16 amino acids long.